Below, 16 T cell receptor beta chains from the same sample are listed, as sequenced in a study of blood T cell repertoires in COVID-19. Measured with immunoSEQ multiplex PCR; TCRdb has only the in-frame clones, and not every one. The sample holds approximately 200,000 clones, roughly 85% seen once. Input material: PBMCs or T cells enriched from blood (not recorded which). Receptors originate from a man between 25 and 39 years old who had recovered from COVID-19.

This clone was counted once. The chain links TRBV7-2 to TRBJ2-7; 9 nucleotides align to TRBD1. Germline-derived CDR1 and CDR2 are SGHTA and FQGNSA. The CDR3 consists of 14 residues. J lost 4 bases, V lost 7 bases, and 8 bases had no gene match. CDR3 nucleotides: TGTGCCAGCACCGGACAGGGGTTACTATACGAGCAGTACTTC. The encoded protein is CASTGQGLLYEQYF.

This sequence joins TRBV11-3 and TRBJ2-5; the match to TRBD2 covers 13 bases. CDR3 length: 15 residues. Germline-derived CDR1 and CDR2 are SGHNT and YENEEA. Unmatched junction bases numbered 1, after V lost 5 bases and J lost 1 base. DNA for the CDR3: TGTGCCAGCAGCCGGACTAGCGGGGGCCAAGAGACCCAGTACTTC. This codes for CASSRTSGGQETQYF.

The chain couples TRBV2 to TRBJ2-7; weak D call: TRBD2 (6 bases). This CDR3 spans 16 amino acids. Looked up from germline, CDR1 is SNHLY and CDR2 is FYNNEI. Trimming removed 10 bases from V and 3 bases from J, with 25 bases in between. In DNA, the CDR3 is TGTGCCACCGAGGATGCCTCCACGGGGGTGAACTACGAGCAGTACTTC. Encoded protein: CATEDASTGVNYEQYF.

V gene TRBV29-1 combines with J gene TRBJ2-5, with TRBD2 identical over 11 bases. The junction had 5 bases not matched to a gene; V was cut back by 4 bases and J by 4 bases. Germline V gene lookup returns CDR1 SQVTM and CDR2 ANQGSEA. The length of the CDR3 is 14 residues. CDR3 nucleotides: TGCAGCGTTGTAGTAGCGGGAGGGCCAGAGACCCAGTACTTC. It specifies CSVVVAGGPETQYF.

The chain recombines TRBV7-2 with TRBJ2-7; D may be TRBD1 (5 bases). The V gene's germline CDR1 is SGHTA and CDR2 FQGNSA. The CDR3 is made up of 14 amino acids. V gave up 4 bases and J gave up 2 bases, with 12 bases separating them. The CDR3 here is CASSSGPGTYEQYF. The DNA for the CDR3 is TGTGCCAGCAGCTCCGGGCCAGGGACCTACGAGCAGTACTTC.

Regarding this clone: Different DNA sequences within this sample yield the same CDR3. The chain combines TRBV10-3 with TRBJ2-7; TRBD1 agrees at 9 bases. CDR3 size: 14 residues. Trimming at V came to 0 bases and at J to 3 bases, leaving 0 bases not matched to a gene. CDR1 ENHRY and CDR2 SYGVKD come from the germline V gene. CDR3 in amino acids: CAISESGQGYEQYF. CDR3 DNA: TGTGCCATCAGTGAGTCGGGACAGGGCTACGAGCAGTACTTC.

Here the CDR3 reads CARQQGGEQYF. In nucleotides, the CDR3 is TGTGCCAGGCAACAGGGGGGCGAGCAGTACTTC. V is TRBV19 and J is TRBJ2-7, with TRBD1 matching over 8 bases. The V gene end was trimmed by 9 bases and the J gene end by 6 bases; junction bases not matched to a gene: 4. Looked up from germline, CDR1 is LNHDA and CDR2 is SQIVND (reference sequence). The CDR3 loop spans 11 amino acids.

V usage is TRBV27 and J usage is TRBJ1-5; D is perhaps TRBD1 (5 bases). The CDR3 totals 13 residues. The germline V and J ends were trimmed by 1 base and 5 bases, with 6 bases remaining between them. Germline V gene lookup returns CDR1 MNHEY and CDR2 SMNVEV (reference sequence). CDR3 nucleotides: TGTGCCAGCAGTTTATTGGGGCATCAGCCCCAGCATTTT. Protein sequence: CASSLLGHQPQHF.

The CDR3: CSYAKGNTDTQYF. As DNA, the CDR3 is TGCAGCTACGCCAAGGGGAACACAGATACGCAGTATTTT. This rearrangement joins TRBV29-1 to TRBJ2-3; possibly TRBD1 for D (5 bases). The CDR3 consists of 13 residues. Trimming removed 8 bases at V and 2 bases at J, with 14 bases between. The germline V gene has CDR1 SQVTM and CDR2 ANQGSEA.

The genes are TRBV11-2 and TRBJ2-7; 7 bases are a match to TRBD1. The germline V gene encodes CDR1 SGHAT and CDR2 FQNNGV. The J segment lost 3 bases and the V segment lost 6 bases, leaving 8 bases of the junction unmatched. The CDR3 covers 14 residues. As DNA, the CDR3 is TGTGCCAGCAGGAGGACAGGCGTGTACTACGAGCAGTACTTC. Translated: CASRRTGVYYEQYF.

This sequence joins TRBV19 and TRBJ1-3, with 11 bases matching TRBD1. Germline trimming cut 7 bases from V and 4 bases from J; bases unmatched to any gene: 21. The CDR3 has 20 amino acids. The V gene's germline CDR1 is LNHDA and CDR2 SQIVND (reference sequence). The CDR3 DNA is TGTGCCAGTACCCCAATTCTCCGGGACAGGGGGGGTTCGTCAGGAAACACCATATATTTT. This codes for CASTPILRDRGGSSGNTIYF.

V and J are TRBV11-2 and TRBJ1-1; no definite D call. This CDR3 spans 13 amino acids. In germline, CDR1 is SGHAT, CDR2 FQNNGV. V lost 3 bases and J 8 bases, leaving 13 bases between the germline ends. For the CDR3, the DNA is TGTGCCAGCAGCTTGTCGAATGGAGGGGAAGCTTTCTTT. Protein sequence: CASSLSNGGEAFF.

The chain uses TRBV27 and TRBJ1-5; 8 bases are shared with TRBD1. The CDR3 is 15 residues long. CDR1 is MNHEY and CDR2 is SMNVEV in the germline V gene (reference sequence). With V trimmed by 5 bases and J by 2 bases, 5 bases remained unmatched. Here the CDR3 DNA reads TGTGCCAGCAGTGGCAGGGGGCAAGGCAATCAGCCCCAGCATTTT. Protein sequence: CASSGRGQGNQPQHF.

Note on this clone: Distinct nucleotide sequences in the sample also encode this CDR3. The rearrangement links TRBV9 to TRBJ2-2; 8 positions match TRBD1. The junction had 4 bases not matched to a gene; V was cut back by 5 bases and J by 1 base. The CDR3 spans 15 residues. The germline CDR1 and CDR2 sequences are SGDLS and YYNGEE. Here the CDR3 DNA reads TGTGCCAGCAGTCCCGGGACAGGGAACACCGGGGAGCTGTTTTTT. This encodes CASSPGTGNTGELFF.

The rearrangement joins TRBV6-5 to TRBJ1-1; D perhaps matches TRBD1 (5 bases). This CDR3 is 14 amino acids long. V was cut by 2 bases and J by 0 bases, with 7 bases left in between. CDR1 and CDR2 from the germline V gene are MNHEY and SVGAGI. CDR3 residues: CASSYGAMNTEAFF. CDR3 DNA: TGTGCCAGCAGTTACGGGGCAATGAACACTGAAGCTTTCTTT.

The chain is built from TRBV29-1 and TRBJ2-5; TRBD1 matches 7 bases. Trimming took 7 bases from V and 5 from J; bases not matched to a gene: 4. In germline, CDR1 is SQVTM, CDR2 ANQGSEA. The CDR3 length is 11 residues. This CDR3 is CSAVRGETQYF. The CDR3 DNA is TGCAGCGCTGTCAGGGGGGAGACCCAGTACTTC.